The present T cell receptor beta chain was sequenced within a study of cytomegalovirus exposure and HLA in healthy donors. As for the study in general: Counted in an early data release were 85 million or so unique TCRs from HLA-typed donors.

Trimming left V 2 bases short and J 4 bases short, with 5 bases between. CDR1 is MNHEY, CDR2 SVGAGI, per germline. The CDR3 is made up of 13 amino acids. This PCR relied on a set of 60 Vbeta primers and 13 Jbeta primers. Repertoires were generated with immunoSEQ multiplex PCR, while TCRdb's copy carries only in-frame clones and drops some. The sample holds under 200,000 clones, roughly 65% seen once. The J gene is TRBJ2-2, the V gene TRBV6-5; D gene ambiguous. This clonotype was sampled from a woman under 30 in good health and CMV-seropositive. Sequenced: PBMCs. The CDR3 reads CASSYRVTGELFF. In nucleotides, the CDR3 is TGTGCCAGCAGTTACCGGGTCACCGGGGAGCTGTTTTTT.